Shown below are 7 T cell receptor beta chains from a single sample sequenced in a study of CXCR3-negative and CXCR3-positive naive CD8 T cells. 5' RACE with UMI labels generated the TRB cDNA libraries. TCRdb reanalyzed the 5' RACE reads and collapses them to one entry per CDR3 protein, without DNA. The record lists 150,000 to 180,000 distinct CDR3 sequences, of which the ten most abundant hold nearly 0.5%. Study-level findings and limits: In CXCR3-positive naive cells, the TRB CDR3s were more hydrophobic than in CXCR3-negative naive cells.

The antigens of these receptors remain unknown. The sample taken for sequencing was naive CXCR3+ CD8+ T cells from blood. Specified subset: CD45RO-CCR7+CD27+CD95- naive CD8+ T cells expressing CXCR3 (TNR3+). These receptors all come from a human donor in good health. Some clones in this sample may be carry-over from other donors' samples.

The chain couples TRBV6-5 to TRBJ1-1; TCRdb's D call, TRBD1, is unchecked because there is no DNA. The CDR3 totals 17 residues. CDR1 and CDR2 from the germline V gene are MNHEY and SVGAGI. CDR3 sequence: CASSLDRPGVENTEAFF.

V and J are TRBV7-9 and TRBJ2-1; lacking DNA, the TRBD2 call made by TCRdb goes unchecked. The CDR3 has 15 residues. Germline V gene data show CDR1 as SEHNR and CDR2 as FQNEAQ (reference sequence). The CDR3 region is CASSLPVAGVNEQFF.

The CDR3 loop reads CASSLVSSGGAEQYF. The J gene is TRBJ2-7, the V gene TRBV7-2; TCRdb returns TRBD2, unconfirmable since there is no DNA. From germline, CDR1 is SGHTA and CDR2 FQGNSA. The CDR3 sequence is 15 residues long.

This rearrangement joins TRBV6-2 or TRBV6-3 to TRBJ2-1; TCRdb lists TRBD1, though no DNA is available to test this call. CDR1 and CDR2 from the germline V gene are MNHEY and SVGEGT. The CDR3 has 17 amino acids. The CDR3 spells CASSYPPWRGGRNEQFF.

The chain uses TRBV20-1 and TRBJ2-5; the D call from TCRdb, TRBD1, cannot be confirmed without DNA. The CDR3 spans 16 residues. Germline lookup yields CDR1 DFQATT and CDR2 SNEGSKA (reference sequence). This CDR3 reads CSAASYRDRVRETQYF.

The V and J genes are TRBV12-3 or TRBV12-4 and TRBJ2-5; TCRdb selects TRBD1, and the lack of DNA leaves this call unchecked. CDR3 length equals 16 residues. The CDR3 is CASSPAPAGLKETQYF.

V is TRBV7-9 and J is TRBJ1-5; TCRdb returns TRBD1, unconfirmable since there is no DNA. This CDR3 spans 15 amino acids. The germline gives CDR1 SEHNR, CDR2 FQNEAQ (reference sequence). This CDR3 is CASSLSGAGDQPQHF. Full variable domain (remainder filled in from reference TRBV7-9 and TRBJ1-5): DTGVSQNPRHKITKRGQNVTFRCDPISEHNRLYWYRQTLGQGPEFLTYFQNEAQLEKSRLLSDRFSAERPKGSFSTLEIQRTEQGDSAMYLCASSLSGAGDQPQHFGDGTRLSIL.